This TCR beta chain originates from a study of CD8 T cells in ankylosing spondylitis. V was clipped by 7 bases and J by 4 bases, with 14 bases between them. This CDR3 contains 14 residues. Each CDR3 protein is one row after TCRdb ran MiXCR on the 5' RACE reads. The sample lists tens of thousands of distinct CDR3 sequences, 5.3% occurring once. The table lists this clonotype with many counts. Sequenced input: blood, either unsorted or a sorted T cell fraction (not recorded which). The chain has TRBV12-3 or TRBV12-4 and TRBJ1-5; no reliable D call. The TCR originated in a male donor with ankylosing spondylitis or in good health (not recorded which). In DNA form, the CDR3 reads TGTGCCAGCACCTTGGACGTAATTAATCAGCCCCAGCATTTT. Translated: CASTLDVINQPQHF.